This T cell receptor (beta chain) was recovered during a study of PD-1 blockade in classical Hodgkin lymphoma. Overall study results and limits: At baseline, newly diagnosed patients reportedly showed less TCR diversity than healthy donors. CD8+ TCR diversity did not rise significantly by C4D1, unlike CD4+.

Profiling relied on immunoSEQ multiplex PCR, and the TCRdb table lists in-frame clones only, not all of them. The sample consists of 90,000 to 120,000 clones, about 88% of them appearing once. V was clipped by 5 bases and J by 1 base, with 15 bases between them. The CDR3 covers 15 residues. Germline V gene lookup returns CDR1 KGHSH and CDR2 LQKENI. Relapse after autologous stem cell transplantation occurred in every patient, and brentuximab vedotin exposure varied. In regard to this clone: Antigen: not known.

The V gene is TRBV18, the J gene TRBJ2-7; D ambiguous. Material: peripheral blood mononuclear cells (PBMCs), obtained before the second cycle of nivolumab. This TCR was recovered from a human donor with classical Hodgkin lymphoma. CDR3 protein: CASSDGALASYEQYF. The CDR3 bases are TGTGCCAGCTCAGACGGTGCTCTGGCGTCCTACGAGCAGTACTTC.